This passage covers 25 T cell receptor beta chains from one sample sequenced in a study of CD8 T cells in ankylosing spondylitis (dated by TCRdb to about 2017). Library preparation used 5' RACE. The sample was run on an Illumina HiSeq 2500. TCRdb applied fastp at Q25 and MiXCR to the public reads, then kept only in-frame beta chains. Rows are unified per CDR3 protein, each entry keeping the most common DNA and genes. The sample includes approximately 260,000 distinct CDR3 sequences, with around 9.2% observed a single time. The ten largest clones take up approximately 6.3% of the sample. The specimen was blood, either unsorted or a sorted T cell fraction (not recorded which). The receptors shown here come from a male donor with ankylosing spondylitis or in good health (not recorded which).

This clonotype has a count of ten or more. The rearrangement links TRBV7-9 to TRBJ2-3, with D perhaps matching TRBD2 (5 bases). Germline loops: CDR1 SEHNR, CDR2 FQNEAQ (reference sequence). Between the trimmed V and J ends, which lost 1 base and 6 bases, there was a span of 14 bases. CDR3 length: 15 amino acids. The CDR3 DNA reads TGTGCCAGCAGCTTAGGTCGGTCAACGGGGGATACGCAGTATTTT. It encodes CASSLGRSTGDTQYF.

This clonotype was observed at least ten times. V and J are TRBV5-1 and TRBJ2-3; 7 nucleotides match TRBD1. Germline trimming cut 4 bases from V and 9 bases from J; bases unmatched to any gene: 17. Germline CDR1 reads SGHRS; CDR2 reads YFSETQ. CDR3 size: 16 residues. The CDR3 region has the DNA TGCGCCAGCAGCCCTAACGTCCGGGACAGTGAATCCACGCAGTATTTT. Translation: CASSPNVRDSESTQYF. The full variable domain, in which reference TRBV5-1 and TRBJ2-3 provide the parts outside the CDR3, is KAGVTQTPRYLIKTRGQQVTLSCSPISGHRSVSWYQQTPGQGLQFLFEYFSETQRNKGNFPGRFSGRQFSNSRSEMNVSTLELGDSALYLCASSPNVRDSESTQYFGPGTRLTVL.

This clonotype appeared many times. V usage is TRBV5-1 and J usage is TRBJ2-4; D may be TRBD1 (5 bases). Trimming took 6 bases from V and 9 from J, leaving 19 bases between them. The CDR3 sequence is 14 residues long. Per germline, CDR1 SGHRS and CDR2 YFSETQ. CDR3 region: CASIPGMGQGIQYF. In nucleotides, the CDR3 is TGCGCCAGCATTCCAGGGATGGGTCAAGGCATTCAGTACTTC.

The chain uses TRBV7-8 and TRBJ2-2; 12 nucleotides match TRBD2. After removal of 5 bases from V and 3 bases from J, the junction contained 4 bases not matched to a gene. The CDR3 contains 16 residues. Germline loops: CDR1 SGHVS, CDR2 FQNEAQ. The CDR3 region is CASSPGLAGYTGELFF. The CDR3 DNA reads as TGTGCCAGCAGCCCCGGACTAGCGGGGTACACCGGGGAGCTGTTTTTT.

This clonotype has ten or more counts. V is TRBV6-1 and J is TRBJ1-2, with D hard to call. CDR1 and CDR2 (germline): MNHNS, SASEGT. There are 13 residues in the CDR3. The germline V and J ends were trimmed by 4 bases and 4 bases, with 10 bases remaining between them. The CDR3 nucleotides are TGTGCCAGCAGTGTTCCAGGAGGCTATGGCTACACCTTC. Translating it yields CASSVPGGYGYTF.

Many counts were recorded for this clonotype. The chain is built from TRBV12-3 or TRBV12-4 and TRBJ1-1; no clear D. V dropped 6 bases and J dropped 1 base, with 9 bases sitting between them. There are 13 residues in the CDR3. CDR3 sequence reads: CASRPEWNTEAFF. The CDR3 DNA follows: TGTGCCAGCAGGCCGGAATGGAACACTGAAGCTTTCTTT.

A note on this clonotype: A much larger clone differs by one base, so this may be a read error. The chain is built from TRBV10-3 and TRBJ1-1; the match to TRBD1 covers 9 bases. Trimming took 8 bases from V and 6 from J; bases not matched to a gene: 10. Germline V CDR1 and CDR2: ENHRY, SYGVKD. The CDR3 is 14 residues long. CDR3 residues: CAIRGGQGSAEAFF. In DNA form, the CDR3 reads TGTGCCATCCGGGGCGGACAGGGGAGCGCTGAAGCTTTCTTT.

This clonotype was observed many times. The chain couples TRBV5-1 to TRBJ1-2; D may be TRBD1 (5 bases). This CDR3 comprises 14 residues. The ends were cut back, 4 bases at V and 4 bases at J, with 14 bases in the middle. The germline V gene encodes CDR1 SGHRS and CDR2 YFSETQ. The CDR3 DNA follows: TGCGCCAGCAGCCTCCCCGAAGGGGTCTATGGCTACACCTTC. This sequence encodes CASSLPEGVYGYTF.

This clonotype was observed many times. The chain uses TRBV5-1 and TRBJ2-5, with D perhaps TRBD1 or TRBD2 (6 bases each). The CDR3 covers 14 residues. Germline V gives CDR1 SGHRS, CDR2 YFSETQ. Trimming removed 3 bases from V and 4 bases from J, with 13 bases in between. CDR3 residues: CASSWATGAETQYF. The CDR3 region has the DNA TGCGCCAGCAGCTGGGCCACGGGGGCAGAGACCCAGTACTTC.

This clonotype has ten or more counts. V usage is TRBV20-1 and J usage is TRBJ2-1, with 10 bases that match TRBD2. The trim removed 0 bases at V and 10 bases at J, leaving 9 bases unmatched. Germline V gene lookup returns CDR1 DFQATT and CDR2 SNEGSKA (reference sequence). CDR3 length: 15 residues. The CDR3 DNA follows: TGCAGTGCTAGAGATGGGGACGGGACTAGCGCCGAGCAGTTCTTC. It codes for CSARDGDGTSAEQFF.

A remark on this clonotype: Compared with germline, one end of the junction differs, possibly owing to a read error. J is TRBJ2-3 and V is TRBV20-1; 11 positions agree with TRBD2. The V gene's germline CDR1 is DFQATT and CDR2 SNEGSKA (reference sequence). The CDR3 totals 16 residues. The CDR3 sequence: CSAREVAGGFTDTQYF. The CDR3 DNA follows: TGCAGTGCTCGAGAGGTAGCGGGAGGGTTCACAGATACGCAGTATTTT.

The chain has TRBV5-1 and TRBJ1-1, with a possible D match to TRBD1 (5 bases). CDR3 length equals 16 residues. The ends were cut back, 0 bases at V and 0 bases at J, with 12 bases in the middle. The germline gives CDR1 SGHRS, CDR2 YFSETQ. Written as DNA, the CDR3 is TGCGCCAGCAGCTTGGCCCCGCAGGACATGAACACTGAAGCTTTCTTT. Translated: CASSLAPQDMNTEAFF.

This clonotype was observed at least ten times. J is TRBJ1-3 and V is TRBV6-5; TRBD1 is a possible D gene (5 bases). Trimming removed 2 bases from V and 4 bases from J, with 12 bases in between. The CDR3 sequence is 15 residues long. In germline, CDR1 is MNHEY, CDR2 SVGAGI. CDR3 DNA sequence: TGTGCCAGCAGTTACCTGGGCAGGGAAGGAAACACCATATATTTT. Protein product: CASSYLGREGNTIYF.

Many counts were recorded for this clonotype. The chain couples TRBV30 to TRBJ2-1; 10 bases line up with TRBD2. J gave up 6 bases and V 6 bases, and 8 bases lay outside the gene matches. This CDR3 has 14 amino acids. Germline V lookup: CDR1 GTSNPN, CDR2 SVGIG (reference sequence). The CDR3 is CACPGLAGVNEQFF. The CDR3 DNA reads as TGTGCCTGCCCGGGGCTAGCGGGAGTCAATGAGCAGTTCTTC.

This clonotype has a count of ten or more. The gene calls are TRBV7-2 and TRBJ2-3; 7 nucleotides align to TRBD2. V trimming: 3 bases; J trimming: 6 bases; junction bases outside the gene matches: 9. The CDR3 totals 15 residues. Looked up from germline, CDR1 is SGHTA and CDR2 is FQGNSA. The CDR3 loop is CASSLSGAPPDTQYF. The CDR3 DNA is TGTGCCAGCAGCTTGAGCGGGGCCCCCCCGGATACGCAGTATTTT. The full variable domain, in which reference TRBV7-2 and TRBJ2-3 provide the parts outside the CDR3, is GAGVSQSPSNKVTEKGKDVELRCDPISGHTALYWYRQSLGQGLEFLIYFQGNSAPDKSGLPSDRFSAERTGGSVSTLTIQRTQQEDSAVYLCASSLSGAPPDTQYFGPGTRLTVL.

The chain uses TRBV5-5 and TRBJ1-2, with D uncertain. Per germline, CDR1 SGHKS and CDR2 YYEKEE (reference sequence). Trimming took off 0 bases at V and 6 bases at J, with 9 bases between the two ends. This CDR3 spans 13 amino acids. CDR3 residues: CASSLAAGNGYTF. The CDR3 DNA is TGTGCCAGCAGCTTGGCCGCGGGAAATGGCTACACCTTC.

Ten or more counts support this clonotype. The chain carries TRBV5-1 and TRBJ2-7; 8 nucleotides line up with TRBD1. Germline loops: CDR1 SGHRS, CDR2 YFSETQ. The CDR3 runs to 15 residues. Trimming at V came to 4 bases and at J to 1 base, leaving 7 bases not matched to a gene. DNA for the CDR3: TGCGCCAGCAGCCCTAGACAGGGGATGTCCTACGAGCAGTACTTC. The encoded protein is CASSPRQGMSYEQYF.

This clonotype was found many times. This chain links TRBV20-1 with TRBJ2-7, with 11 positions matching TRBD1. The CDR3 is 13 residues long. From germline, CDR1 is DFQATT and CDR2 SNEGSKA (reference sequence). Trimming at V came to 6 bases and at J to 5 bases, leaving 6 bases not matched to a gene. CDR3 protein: CSAWGQGGDEQYF. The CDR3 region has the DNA TGCAGTGCGTGGGGACAGGGGGGGGACGAGCAGTACTTC.

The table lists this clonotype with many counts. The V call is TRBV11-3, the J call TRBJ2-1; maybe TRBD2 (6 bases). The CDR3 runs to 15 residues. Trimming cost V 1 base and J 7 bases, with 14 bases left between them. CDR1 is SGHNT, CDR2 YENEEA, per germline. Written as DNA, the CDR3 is TGTGCCAGCAGCTTAGCCCGGGACTTCAGAAATGAGCAGTTCTTC. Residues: CASSLARDFRNEQFF.

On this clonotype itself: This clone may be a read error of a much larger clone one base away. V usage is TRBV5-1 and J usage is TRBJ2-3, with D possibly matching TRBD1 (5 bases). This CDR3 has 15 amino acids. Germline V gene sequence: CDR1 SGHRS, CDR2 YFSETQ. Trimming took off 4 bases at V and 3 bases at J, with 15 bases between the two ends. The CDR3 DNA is TGCGCCAGCAGCCCTGACAGATGCTTGACAGATACGCAGTATTTT. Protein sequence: CASSPDRCLTDTQYF.

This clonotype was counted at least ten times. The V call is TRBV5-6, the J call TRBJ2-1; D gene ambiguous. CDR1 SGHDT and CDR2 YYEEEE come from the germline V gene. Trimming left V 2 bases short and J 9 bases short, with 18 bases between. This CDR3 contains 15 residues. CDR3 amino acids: CASSFVGKVEVEQFF. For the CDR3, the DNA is TGTGCCAGCAGCTTTGTGGGTAAGGTCGAAGTTGAGCAGTTCTTC.

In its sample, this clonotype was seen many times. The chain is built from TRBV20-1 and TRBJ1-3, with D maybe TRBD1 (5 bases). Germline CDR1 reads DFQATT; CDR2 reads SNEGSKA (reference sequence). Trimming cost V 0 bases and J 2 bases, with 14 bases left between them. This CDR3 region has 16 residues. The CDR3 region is CSARDRSGAAGNTIYF. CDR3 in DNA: TGCAGTGCTAGAGACCGCAGCGGGGCCGCTGGAAACACCATATATTTT.

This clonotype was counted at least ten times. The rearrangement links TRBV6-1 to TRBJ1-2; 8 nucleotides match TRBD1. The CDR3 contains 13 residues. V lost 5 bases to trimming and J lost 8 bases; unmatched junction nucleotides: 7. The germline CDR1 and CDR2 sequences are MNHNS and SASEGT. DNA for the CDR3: TGTGCCAGCAGTCCTACAGGGGGACGAGGCTACACCTTC. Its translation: CASSPTGGRGYTF.

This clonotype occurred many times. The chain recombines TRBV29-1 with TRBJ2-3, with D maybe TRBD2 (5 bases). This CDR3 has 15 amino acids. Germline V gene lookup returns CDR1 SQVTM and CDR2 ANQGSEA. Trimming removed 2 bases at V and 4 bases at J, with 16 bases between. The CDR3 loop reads CSVESSSRRADTQYF. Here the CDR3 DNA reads TGCAGCGTTGAATCGTCTTCCCGGCGGGCAGATACGCAGTATTTT.

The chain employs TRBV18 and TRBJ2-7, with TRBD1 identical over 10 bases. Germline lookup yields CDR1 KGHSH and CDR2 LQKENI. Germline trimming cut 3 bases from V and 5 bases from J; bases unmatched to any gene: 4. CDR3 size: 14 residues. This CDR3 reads CASSPSTGGDEQYF. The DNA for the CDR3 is TGTGCCAGCTCACCCTCGACAGGGGGCGACGAGCAGTACTTC.